This record concerns one T cell receptor beta chain sequence. V shed 6 bases, J shed 2 bases, and the junction held 9 bases outside the gene matches. The CDR3 extends over 15 amino acids. Germline lookup yields CDR1 SGHTA and CDR2 FQGNSA. The data were obtained in a study of blood T cell repertoires in COVID-19. The wider study: Researchers got acute and convalescent COVID-19 samples from the United States, Italy and Spain. PBMCs, B-cell-depleted T cells, or T cells provided the cDNA or gDNA that made up the material.

In the original workflow: For nucleated cells, counts were estimated from reference gene primer amplification. Generated by immunoSEQ multiplex PCR, the TCRdb table keeps only in-frame clones and is missing some. The DNA was the basis for D and trimming; V, J and clone size are from that table. The sample carries some 54,000 clones, about 91% recorded once. This sequence joins TRBV7-2 and TRBJ2-5; 7 bases map to TRBD1. Specimen: peripheral blood. The TCR originated in a man aged 55 to 70 with acute or convalescent COVID-19. The CDR3 region has the DNA TGTGCCAGCAGTAACGACAGGGTACGGCAAGAGACCCAGTACTTC. It specifies CASSNDRVRQETQYF. Variable domain in full (rest from reference TRBV7-2 and TRBJ2-5): GAGVSQSPSNKVTEKGKDVELRCDPISGHTALYWYRQSLGQGLEFLIYFQGNSAPDKSGLPSDRFSAERTGGSVSTLTIQRTQQEDSAVYLCASSNDRVRQETQYFGPGTRLLVL.